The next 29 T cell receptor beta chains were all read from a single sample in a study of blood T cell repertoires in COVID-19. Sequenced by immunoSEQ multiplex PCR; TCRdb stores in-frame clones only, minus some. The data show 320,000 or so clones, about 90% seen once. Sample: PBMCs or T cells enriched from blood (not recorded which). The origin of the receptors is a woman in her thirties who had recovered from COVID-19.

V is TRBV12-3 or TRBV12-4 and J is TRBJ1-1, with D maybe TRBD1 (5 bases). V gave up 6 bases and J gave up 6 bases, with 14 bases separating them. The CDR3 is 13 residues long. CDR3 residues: CASSTRGYPEAFF. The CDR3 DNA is TGTGCCAGCAGCACGCGGGGGTACCCTGAAGCTTTCTTT.

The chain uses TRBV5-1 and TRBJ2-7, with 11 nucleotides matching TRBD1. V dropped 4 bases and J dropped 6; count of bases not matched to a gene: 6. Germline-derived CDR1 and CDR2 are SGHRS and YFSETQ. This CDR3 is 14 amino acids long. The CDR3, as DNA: TGCGCCAGCAGCAGCGGGACAGGGGGGCTCGAGCAGTACTTC. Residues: CASSSGTGGLEQYF. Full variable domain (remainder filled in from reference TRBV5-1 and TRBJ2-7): KAGVTQTPRYLIKTRGQQVTLSCSPISGHRSVSWYQQTPGQGLQFLFEYFSETQRNKGNFPGRFSGRQFSNSRSEMNVSTLELGDSALYLCASSSGTGGLEQYFGPGTRLTVT.

CDR3 residues: CASTYQGRGETQYF. The CDR3 DNA reads as TGTGCCAGCACATATCAGGGGAGAGGAGAGACCCAGTACTTC. The chain is built from TRBV6-5 and TRBJ2-5; TRBD1 might be the D (6 bases). Germline V gene data show CDR1 as MNHEY and CDR2 as SVGAGI. V was shortened by 7 bases and J by 4 bases, with 16 bases between the two germline ends. The CDR3 length is 14 residues.

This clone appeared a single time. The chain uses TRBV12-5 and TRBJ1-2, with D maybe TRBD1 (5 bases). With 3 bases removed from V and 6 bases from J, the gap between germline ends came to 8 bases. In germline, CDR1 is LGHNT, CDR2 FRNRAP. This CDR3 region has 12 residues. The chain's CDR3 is CASGFQGHGYTF. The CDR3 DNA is TGTGCTAGTGGTTTCCAGGGCCATGGCTACACCTTC.

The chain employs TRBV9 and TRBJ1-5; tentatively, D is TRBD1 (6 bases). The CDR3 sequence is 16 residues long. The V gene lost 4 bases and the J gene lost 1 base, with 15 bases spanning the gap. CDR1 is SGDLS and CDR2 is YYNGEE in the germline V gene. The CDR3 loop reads CASSRGQLGSNQPQHF. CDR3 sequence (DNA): TGTGCCAGCAGCCGAGGACAGCTTGGAAGCAATCAGCCCCAGCATTTT.

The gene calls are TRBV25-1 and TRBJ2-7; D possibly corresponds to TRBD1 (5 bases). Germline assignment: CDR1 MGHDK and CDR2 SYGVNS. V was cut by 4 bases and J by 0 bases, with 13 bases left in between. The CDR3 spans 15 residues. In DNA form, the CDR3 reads TGTGCCAGCAGTGTTTCAGGGCTCACCTCCTACGAGCAGTACTTC. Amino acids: CASSVSGLTSYEQYF.

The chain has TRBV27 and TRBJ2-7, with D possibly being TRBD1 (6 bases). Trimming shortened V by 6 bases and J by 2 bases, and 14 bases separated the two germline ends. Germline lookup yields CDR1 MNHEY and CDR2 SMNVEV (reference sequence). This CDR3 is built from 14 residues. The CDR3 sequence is CASRRGLVTYEQYF. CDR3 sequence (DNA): TGTGCCAGCAGGAGGGGGTTAGTGACCTACGAGCAGTACTTC.

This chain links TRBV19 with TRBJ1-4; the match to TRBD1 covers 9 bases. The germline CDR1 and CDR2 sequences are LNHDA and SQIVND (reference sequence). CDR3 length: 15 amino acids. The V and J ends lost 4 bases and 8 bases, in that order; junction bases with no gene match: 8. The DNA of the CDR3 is TGTGCCAGTAGTACCCCGGGACAGGGAGGCGAAAAACTGTTTTTT. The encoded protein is CASSTPGQGGEKLFF. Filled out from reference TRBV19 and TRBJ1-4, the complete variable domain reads DGGITQSPKYLFRKEGQNVTLSCEQNLNHDAMYWYRQDPGQGLRLIYYSQIVNDFQKGDIAEGYSVSREKKESFPLTVTSAQKNPTAFYLCASSTPGQGGEKLFFGSGTQLSVL.

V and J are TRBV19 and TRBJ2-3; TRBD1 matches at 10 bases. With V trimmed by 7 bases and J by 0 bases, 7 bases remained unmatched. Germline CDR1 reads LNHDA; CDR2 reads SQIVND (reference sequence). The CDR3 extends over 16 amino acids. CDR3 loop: CASTQTGGRSTDTQYF. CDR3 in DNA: TGTGCCAGTACCCAGACAGGGGGCCGTAGCACAGATACGCAGTATTTT.

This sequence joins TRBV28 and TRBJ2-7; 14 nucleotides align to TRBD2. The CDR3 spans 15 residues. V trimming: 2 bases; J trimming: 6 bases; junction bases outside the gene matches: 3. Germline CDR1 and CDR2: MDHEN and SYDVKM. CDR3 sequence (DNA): TGTGCCAGCAGTTTAAGGGGACTAGCGGGGGTCGAGCAGTACTTC. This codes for CASSLRGLAGVEQYF.

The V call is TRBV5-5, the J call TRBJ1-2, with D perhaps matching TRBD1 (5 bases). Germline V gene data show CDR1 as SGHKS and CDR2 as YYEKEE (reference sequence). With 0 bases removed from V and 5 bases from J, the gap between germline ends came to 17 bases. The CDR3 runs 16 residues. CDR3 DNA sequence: TGTGCCAGCAGCTTGGAAGGCAGGGTCTTCGAGTATGGCTACACCTTC. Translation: CASSLEGRVFEYGYTF.

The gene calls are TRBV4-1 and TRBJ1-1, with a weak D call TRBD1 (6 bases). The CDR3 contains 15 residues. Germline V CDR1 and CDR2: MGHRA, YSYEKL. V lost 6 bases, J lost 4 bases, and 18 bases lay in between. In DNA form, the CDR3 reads TGCGCCAGCAGTTACGAGGGAGGGGGGTTCACTGAAGCTTTCTTT. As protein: CASSYEGGGFTEAFF.

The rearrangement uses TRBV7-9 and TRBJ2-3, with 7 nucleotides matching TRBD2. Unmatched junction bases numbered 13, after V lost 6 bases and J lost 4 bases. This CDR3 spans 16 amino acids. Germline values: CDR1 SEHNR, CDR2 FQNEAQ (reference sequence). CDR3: CASRSRGAGVADTQYF. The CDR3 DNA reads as TGTGCCAGCAGATCCCGCGGGGCGGGGGTGGCAGATACGCAGTATTTT. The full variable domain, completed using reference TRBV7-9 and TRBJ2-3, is DTGVSQNPRHKITKRGQNVTFRCDPISEHNRLYWYRQTLGQGPEFLTYFQNEAQLEKSRLLSDRFSAERPKGSFSTLEIQRTEQGDSAMYLCASRSRGAGVADTQYFGPGTRLTVL.

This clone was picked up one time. The CDR3 here is CASSPFDRVLTGNTIYF. The CDR3 DNA reads as TGTGCCAGCTCACCCTTTGACAGGGTCCTTACTGGAAACACCATATATTTT. The chain combines TRBV18 with TRBJ1-3, with TRBD1 matching over 7 bases. Germline trimming cut 3 bases from V and 2 bases from J; bases unmatched to any gene: 10. The CDR3 runs to 17 residues. Germline CDR1 reads KGHSH; CDR2 reads LQKENI.

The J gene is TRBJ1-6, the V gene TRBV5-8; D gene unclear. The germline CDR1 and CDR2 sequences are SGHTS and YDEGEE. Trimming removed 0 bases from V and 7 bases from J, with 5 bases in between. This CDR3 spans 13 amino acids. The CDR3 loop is CASSLGQNSPLHF. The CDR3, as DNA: TGTGCCAGCAGCTTGGGGCAGAATTCACCCCTCCACTTT.

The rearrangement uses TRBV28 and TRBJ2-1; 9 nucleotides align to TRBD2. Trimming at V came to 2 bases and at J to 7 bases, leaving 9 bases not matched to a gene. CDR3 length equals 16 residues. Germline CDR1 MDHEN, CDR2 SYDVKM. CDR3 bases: TGTGCCAGCAGTTTACTCGCGGGGGGGCATAGGAATGAGCAGTTCTTC. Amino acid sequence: CASSLLAGGHRNEQFF.

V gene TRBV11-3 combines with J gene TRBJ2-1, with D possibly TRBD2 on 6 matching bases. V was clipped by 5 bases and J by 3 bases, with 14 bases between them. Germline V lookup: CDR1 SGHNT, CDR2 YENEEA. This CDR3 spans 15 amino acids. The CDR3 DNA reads TGTGCCAGCAGCCTGCGGGGCCAGGACTACAATGAGCAGTTCTTC. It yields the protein CASSLRGQDYNEQFF.

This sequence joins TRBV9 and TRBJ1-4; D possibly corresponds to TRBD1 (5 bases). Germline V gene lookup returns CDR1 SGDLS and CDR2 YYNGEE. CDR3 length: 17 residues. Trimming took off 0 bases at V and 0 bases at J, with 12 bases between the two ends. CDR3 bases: TGTGCCAGCAGCGTAGATGGCAGGGTCCCAACTAATGAAAAACTGTTTTTT. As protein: CASSVDGRVPTNEKLFF.

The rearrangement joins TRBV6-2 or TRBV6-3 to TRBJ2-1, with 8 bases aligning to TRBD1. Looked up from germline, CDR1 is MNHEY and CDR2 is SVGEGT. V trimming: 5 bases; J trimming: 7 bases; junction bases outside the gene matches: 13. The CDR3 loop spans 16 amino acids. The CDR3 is CASSGPGTGMSNEQFF. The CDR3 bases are TGTGCCAGCAGTGGGCCCGGGACAGGTATGTCGAATGAGCAGTTCTTC.

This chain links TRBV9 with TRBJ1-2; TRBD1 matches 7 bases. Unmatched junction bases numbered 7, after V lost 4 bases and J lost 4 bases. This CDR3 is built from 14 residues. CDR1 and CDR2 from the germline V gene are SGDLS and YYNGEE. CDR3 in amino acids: CASSHPAGGYGYTF. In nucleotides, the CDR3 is TGTGCCAGCAGCCACCCGGCAGGGGGCTATGGCTACACCTTC.

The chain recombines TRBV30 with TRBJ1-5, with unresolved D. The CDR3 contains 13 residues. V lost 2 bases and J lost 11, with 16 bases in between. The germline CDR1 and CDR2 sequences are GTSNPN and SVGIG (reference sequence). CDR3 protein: CAWSFTRADSQHF. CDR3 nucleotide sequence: TGTGCCTGGAGTTTCACCCGTGCAGATTCCCAGCATTTT.

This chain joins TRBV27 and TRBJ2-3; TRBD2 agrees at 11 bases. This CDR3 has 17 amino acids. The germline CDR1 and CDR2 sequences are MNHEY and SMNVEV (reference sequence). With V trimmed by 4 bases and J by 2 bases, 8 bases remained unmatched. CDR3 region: CASSYYSGGASTDTQYF. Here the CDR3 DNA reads TGTGCCAGCAGTTACTATAGCGGGGGGGCCTCCACAGATACGCAGTATTTT.

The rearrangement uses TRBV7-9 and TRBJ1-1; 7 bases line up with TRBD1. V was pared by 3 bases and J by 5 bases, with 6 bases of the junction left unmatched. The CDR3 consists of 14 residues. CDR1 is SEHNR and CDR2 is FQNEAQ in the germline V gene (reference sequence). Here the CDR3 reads CASSFGQAGTEAFF. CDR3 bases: TGTGCCAGCAGCTTCGGACAGGCCGGGACTGAAGCTTTCTTT.

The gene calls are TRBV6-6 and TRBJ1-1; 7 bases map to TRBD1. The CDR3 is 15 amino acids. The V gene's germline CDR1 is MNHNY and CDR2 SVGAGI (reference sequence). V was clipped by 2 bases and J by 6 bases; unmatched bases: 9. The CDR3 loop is CASSYGTAQFPEAFF. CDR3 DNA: TGTGCCAGCAGTTACGGGACAGCCCAATTCCCTGAAGCTTTCTTT.

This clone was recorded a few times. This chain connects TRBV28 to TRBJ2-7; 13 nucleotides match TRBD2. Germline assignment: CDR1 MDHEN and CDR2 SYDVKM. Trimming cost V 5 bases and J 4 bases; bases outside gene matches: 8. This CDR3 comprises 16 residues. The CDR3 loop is CASSAKGTSGAYEQYF. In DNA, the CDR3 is TGTGCCAGCAGTGCAAAAGGGACTAGCGGGGCTTACGAGCAGTACTTC.

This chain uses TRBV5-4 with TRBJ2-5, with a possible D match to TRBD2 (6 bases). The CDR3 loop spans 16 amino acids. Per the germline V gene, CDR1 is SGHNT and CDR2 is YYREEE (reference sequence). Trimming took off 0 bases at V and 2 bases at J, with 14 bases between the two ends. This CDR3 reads CASSLARASDQETQYF. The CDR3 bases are TGTGCCAGCAGCTTGGCCAGGGCTAGCGATCAAGAGACCCAGTACTTC.

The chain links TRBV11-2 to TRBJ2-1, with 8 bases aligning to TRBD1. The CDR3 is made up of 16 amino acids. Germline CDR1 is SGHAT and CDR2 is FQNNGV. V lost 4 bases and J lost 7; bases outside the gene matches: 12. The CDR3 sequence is CASSSRGQGVGNEQFF. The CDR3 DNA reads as TGTGCCAGCAGCTCCAGGGGGCAGGGGGTCGGGAATGAGCAGTTCTTC.

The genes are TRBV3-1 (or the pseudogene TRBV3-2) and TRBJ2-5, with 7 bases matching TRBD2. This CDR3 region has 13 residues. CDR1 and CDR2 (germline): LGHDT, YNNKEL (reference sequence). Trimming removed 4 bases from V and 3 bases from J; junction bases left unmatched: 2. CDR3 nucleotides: TGTGCCAGCAGCCGGCTAGCGGAAGAGACCCAGTACTTC. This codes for CASSRLAEETQYF.

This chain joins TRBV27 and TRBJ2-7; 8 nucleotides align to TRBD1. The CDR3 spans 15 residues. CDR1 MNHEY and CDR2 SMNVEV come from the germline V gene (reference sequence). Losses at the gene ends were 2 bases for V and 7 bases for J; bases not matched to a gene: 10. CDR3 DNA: TGTGCCAGCAGTTTAAGGGCAGGGGGCGAAGGGGAGCAGTACTTC. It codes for CASSLRAGGEGEQYF.